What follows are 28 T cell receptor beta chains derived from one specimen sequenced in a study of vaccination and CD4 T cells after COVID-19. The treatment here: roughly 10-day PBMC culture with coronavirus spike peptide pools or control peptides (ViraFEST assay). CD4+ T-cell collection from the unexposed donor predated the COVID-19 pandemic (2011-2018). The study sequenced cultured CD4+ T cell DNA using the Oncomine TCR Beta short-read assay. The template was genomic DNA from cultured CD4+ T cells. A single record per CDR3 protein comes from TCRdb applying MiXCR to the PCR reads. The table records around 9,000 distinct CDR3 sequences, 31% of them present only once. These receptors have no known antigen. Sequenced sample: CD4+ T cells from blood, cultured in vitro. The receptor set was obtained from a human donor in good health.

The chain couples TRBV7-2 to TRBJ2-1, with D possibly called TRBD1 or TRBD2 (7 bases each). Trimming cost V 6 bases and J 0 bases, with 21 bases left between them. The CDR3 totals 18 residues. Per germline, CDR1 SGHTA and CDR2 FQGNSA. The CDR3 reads CASRPGGGRPSSYNEQFF. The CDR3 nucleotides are TGTGCCAGCAGACCAGGGGGGGGGCGACCAAGCTCCTACAATGAGCAGTTCTTC.

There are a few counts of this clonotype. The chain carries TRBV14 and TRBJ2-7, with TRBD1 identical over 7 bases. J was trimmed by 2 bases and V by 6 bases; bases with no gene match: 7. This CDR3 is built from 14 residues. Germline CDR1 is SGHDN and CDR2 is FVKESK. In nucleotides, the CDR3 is TGTGCCAGCAGGCCGGGACAGCAGACCTACGAGCAGTACTTC. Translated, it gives CASRPGQQTYEQYF. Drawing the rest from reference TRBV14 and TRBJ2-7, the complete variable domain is EAGVTQFPSHSVIEKGQTVTLRCDPISGHDNLYWYRRVMGKEIKFLLHFVKESKQDESGMPNNRFLAERTGGTYSTLKVQPAELEDSGVYFCASRPGQQTYEQYFGPGTRLTVT.

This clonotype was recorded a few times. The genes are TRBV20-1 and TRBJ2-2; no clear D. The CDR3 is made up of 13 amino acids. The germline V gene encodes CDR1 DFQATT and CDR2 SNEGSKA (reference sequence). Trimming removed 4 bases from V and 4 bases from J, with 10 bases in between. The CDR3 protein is CSAKRTSTGELFF. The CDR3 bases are TGCAGTGCTAAAAGGACGAGCACCGGGGAGCTGTTTTTT.

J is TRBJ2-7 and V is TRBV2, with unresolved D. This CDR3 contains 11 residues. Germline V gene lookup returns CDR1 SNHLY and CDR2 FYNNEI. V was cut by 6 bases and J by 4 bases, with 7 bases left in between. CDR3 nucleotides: TGTGCCAGCAGCGCAGTATACGAGCAGTACTTC. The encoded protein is CASSAVYEQYF.

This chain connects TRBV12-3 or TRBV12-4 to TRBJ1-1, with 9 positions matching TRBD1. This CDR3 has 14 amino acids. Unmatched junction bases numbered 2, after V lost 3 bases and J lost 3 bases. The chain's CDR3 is CASSFRTGDTEAFF. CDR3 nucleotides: TGTGCCAGCAGTTTCCGGACAGGGGACACTGAAGCTTTCTTT.

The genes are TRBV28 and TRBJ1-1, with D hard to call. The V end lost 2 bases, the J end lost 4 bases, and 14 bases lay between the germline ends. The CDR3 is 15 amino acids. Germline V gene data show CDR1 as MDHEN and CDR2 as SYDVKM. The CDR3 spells CASSLLTREFTEAFF. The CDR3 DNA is TGTGCCAGCAGTTTACTAACCCGGGAATTCACTGAAGCTTTCTTT.

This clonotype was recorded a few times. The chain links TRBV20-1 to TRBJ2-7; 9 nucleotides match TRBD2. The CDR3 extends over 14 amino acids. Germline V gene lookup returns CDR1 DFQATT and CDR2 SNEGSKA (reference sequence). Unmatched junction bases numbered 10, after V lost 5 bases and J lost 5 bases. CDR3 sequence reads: CSAQGTSGFHEQYF. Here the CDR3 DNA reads TGCAGTGCTCAGGGAACTAGCGGGTTCCACGAGCAGTACTTC.

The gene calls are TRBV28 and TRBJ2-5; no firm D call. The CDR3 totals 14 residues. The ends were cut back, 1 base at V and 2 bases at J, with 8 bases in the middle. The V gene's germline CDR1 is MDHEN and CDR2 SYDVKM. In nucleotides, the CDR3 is TGTGCCAGCAGTTTATTCGGCGAACAAGAGACCCAGTACTTC. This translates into CASSLFGEQETQYF.

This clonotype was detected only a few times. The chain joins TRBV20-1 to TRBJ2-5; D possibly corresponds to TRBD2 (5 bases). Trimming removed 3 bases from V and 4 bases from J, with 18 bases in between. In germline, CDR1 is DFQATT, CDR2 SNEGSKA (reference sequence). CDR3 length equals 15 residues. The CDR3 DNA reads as TGCAGTGCTAGTGATCCCGGCAGAGGGTCAGAGACCCAGTACTTC. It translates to CSASDPGRGSETQYF.

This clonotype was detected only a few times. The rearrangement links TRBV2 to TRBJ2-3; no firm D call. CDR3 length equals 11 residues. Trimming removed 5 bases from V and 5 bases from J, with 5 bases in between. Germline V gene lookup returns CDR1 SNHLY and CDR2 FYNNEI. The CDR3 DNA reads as TGTGCCAGCAGTCGCGGAGATACGCAGTATTTT. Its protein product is CASSRGDTQYF.

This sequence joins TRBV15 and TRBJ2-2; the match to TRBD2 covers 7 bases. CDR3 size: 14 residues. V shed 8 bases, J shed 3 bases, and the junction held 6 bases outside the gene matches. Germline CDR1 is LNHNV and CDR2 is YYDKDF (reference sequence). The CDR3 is CATSELADTGELFF. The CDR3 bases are TGTGCCACCTCCGAGCTAGCGGACACCGGGGAGCTGTTTTTT.

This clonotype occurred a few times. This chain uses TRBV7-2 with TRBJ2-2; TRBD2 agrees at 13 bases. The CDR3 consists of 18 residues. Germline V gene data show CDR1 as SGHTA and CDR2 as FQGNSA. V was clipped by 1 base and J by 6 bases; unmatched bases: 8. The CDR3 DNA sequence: TGTGCCAGCAGCTTAGTAACTAGCGGGAGGGCCTGGGCCGGGGAGCTGTTTTTT. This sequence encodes CASSLVTSGRAWAGELFF. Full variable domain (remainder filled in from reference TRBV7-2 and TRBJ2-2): GAGVSQSPSNKVTEKGKDVELRCDPISGHTALYWYRQSLGQGLEFLIYFQGNSAPDKSGLPSDRFSAERTGGSVSTLTIQRTQQEDSAVYLCASSLVTSGRAWAGELFFGEGSRLTVL.

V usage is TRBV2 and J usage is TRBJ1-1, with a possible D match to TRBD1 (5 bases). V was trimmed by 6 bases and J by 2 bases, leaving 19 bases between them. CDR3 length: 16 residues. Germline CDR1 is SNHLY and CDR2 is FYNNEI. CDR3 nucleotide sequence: TGTGCCAGCAGAGAGCAGGGTTTCGGTACCAACACTGAAGCTTTCTTT. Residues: CASREQGFGTNTEAFF.

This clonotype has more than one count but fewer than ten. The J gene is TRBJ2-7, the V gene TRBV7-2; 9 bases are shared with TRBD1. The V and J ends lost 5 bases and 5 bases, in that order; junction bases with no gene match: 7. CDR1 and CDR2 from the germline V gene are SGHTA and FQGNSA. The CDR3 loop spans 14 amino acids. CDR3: CASSLVRTGDEQYF. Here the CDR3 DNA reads TGTGCCAGCAGCCTAGTCCGGACAGGGGACGAGCAGTACTTC.

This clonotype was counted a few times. For the CDR3, the DNA is TGTGCCAGCAGTACCTGGGGAGGGGGGAACACTGAAGCTTTCTTT. This gives the protein CASSTWGGGNTEAFF. The J gene is TRBJ1-1, the V gene TRBV6-1, with D perhaps matching TRBD1 (6 bases). CDR1 and CDR2 from the germline V gene are MNHNS and SASEGT. Trimming removed 5 bases from V and 1 base from J, with 14 bases in between. The CDR3 has 15 amino acids.

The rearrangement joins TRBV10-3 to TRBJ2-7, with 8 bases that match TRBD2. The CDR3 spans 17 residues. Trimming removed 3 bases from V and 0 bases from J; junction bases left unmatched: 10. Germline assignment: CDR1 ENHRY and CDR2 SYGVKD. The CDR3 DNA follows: TGTGCCATCAGTGACCCGGGGGGGGCCAGCGGCTCCTACGAGCAGTACTTC. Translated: CAISDPGGASGSYEQYF.

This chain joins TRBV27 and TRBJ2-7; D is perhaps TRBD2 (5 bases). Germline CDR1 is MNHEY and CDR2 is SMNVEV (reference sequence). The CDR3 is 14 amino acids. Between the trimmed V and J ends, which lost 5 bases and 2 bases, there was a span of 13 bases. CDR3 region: CASSDYSLPYEQYF. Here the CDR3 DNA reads TGTGCCAGCAGTGACTACTCCCTTCCCTACGAGCAGTACTTC.

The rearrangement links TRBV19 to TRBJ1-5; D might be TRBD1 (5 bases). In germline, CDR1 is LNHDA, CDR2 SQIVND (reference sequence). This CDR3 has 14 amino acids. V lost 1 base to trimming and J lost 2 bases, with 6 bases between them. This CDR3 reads CASSIVRGNQPQHF. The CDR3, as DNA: TGTGCCAGTAGTATAGTCAGGGGCAATCAGCCCCAGCATTTT.

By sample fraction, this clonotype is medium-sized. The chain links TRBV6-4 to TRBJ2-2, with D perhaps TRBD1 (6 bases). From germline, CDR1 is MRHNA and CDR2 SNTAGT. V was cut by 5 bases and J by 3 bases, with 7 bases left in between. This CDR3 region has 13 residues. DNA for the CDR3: TGTGCCAGCAGTAACAGGGACACCGGGGAGCTGTTTTTT. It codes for CASSNRDTGELFF.

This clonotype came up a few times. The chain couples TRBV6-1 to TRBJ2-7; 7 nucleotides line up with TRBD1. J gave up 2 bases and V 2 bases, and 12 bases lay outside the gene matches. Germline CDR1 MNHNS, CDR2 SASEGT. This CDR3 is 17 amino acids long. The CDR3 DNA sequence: TGTGCCAGCAGTGAATTACAAGGGGGCGCACAGACCTACGAGCAGTACTTC. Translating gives CASSELQGGAQTYEQYF.

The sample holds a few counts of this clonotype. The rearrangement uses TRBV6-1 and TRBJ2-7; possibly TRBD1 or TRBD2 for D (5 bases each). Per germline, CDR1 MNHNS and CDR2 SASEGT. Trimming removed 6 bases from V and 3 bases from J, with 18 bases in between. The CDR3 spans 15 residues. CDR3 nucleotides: TGTGCCAGCAGCCAACACTTCGGGACGGTCTACGAGCAGTACTTC. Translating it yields CASSQHFGTVYEQYF.

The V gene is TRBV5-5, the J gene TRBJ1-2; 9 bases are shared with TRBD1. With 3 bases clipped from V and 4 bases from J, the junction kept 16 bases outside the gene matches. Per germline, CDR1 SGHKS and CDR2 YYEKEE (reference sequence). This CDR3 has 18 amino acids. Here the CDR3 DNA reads TGTGCCAGCAGCTCATTATTCCGGGACAGGGTGGTCCGCTATGGCTACACCTTC. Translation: CASSSLFRDRVVRYGYTF.

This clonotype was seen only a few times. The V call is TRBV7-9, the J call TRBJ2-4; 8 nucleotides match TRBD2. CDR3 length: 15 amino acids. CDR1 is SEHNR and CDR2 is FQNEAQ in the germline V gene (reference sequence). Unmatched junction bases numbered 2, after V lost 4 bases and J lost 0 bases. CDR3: CASSWTSLAKNIQYF. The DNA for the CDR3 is TGTGCCAGCAGCTGGACTAGCCTAGCCAAAAACATTCAGTACTTC.

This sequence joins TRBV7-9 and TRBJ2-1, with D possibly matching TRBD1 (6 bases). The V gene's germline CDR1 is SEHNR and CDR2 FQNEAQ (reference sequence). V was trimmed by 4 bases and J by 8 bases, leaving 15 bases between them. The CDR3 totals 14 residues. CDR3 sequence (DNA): TGTGCCAGCAGCTCTGATACAGGGAGTGATGAGCAGTTCTTC. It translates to CASSSDTGSDEQFF. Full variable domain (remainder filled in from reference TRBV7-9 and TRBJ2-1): DTGVSQNPRHKITKRGQNVTFRCDPISEHNRLYWYRQTLGQGPEFLTYFQNEAQLEKSRLLSDRFSAERPKGSFSTLEIQRTEQGDSAMYLCASSSDTGSDEQFFGPGTRLTVL.

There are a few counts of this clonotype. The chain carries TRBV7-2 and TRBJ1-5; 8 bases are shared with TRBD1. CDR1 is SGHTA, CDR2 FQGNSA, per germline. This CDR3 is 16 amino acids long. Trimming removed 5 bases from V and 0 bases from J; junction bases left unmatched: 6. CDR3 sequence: CASSPKTGVSNQPQHF. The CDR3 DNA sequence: TGTGCCAGCAGCCCTAAGACAGGGGTTAGCAATCAGCCCCAGCATTTT.

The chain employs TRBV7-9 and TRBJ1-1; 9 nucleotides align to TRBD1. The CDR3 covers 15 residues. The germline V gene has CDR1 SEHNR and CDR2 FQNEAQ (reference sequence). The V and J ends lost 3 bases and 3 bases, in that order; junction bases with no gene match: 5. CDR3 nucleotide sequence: TGTGCCAGCAGCTTTACAGGGGGCCCGGACACTGAAGCTTTCTTT. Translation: CASSFTGGPDTEAFF.

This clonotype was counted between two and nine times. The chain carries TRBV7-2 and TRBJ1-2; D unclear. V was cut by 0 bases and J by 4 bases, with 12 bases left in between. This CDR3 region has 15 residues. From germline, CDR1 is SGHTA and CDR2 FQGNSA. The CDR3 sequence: CASSLARRSTYGYTF. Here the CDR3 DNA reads TGTGCCAGCAGCTTAGCCAGGCGGTCGACCTATGGCTACACCTTC. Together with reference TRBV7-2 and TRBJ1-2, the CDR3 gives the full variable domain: GAGVSQSPSNKVTEKGKDVELRCDPISGHTALYWYRQSLGQGLEFLIYFQGNSAPDKSGLPSDRFSAERTGGSVSTLTIQRTQQEDSAVYLCASSLARRSTYGYTFGSGTRLTVV.

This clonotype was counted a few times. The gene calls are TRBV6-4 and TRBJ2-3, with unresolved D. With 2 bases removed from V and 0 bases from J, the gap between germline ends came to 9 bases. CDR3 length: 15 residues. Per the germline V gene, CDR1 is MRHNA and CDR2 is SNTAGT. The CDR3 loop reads CASSDGGSSTDTQYF. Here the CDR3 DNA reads TGTGCCAGCAGTGACGGCGGATCTAGCACAGATACGCAGTATTTT.